The source of this TCR beta chain is a study of blood T cells in healthy people across ages. Each sample yielded at least 5 micrograms of PBMC total RNA. V was trimmed by 6 bases and J by 5 bases, leaving 16 bases between them. The CDR3 is 13 residues long. Germline V gene data show CDR1 as DFQATT and CDR2 as SNEGSKA (reference sequence). PCR was performed a second time for roughly 7 to 11 cycles using a sample-barcoded 5' primer and a J-beta primer mix. MiXCR, run by TCRdb on the 5' RACE reads, gives a single entry per CDR3 protein. Of 630,000 or so distinct CDR3 sequences listed, 32% are singletons. This clonotype has at least ten counts. The antigen is undetermined. Study results and limitations: Naive T cell percentage by flow cytometry tracked strongly with beta diversity.

J is TRBJ1-2 and V is TRBV20-1; D gene uncertain. The sequenced sample consisted of blood. The sequence came from an elderly woman in good health. DNA for the CDR3: TGCAGTGCCCGTTTCCCTAAGTGGTATGGCTACACCTTC. It codes for CSARFPKWYGYTF.